These T cell receptor beta chains were read from a single sample in a study of siplizumab effects on memory and regulatory T cells. The data were produced by immunoSEQ multiplex PCR, yet TCRdb's version contains in-frame clones alone and is incomplete. The sample has 90,000 to 120,000 clones, about 95% seen once. Material: Tregs sorted from blood. The receptor source for this set is a human donor in good health. The CDR3 runs from the conserved cysteine through the conserved F or W. The D gene is left open where the match is weak. Size values are once, few and many counts, or a class for expanded clones, and some rows have none.

d_call j_call clone_size v_call cdr3_nt cdr3_aa
TRBD2 TRBJ2-3 . TRBV6-5 TGTGCCAGCAGCTATAGCGGGACGCACACAGATACGCAGTATTTT CASSYSGTHTDTQYF
. TRBJ1-4 . TRBV10-2 TGCGCCAGCTCGTCAGGGTTACATAATGAAAAACTGTTTTTT CASSSGLHNEKLFF
TRBD2 TRBJ2-1 few TRBV14 TGTGCCAGCAGCCAGACCGGGACTAGCGGGACAGAGTCCTACAATGAGCAGTTCTTC CASSQTGTSGTESYNEQFF
. TRBJ2-7 once TRBV6-1 TGTGCCACGCGTAGGGGCTCCTACGAGCAGTACTTC CATRRGSYEQYF
. TRBJ1-2 . TRBV6-1 TGTGCCAGCAGTGTAGCTAACTATGGCTACACCTTC CASSVANYGYTF
TRBD1 TRBJ1-3 . TRBV7-2 TGTGCCAGCAGTGTTCAGGGGGCGGTTGCTGGAAACACCATATATTTT CASSVQGAVAGNTIYF
. TRBJ2-1 . TRBV5-5 TGTGCCAGCAGCTTGGGGGCAGGGGTAAATGAGCAGTTCTTC CASSLGAGVNEQFF
. TRBJ2-7 . TRBV6-6 TGTGCCAGCAGCCACGGGGGCACCTACGAGCAGTACTTC CASSHGGTYEQYF
. TRBJ2-3 . TRBV18 TGTGCCAGCTCACCATCAGATACGCAGTATTTT CASSPSDTQYF
. TRBJ2-7 . TRBV6-1 TGTGCCAGCAGTGAAATTTTTCCTTACGAGCAGTACTTC CASSEIFPYEQYF
. TRBJ1-1 . TRBV25-1 TGTGCCAGCAGTTGGACGGGGGGAACTGAAGCTTTCTTT CASSWTGGTEAFF
TRBD2 TRBJ2-1 . TRBV7-9 TGTGCCAGTAAAAAACTAGCGGGAATCAATGAGCAGTTCTTC CASKKLAGINEQFF
. TRBJ2-3 . TRBV7-6 TGTGCCAGCAGCTCGTCTCCGGGACGTGTCACAGATACGCAGTATTTT CASSSSPGRVTDTQYF
. TRBJ2-7 . TRBV18 TGTGCCAGCTCACCGGGCCAGGGACCCTACGAGCAGTACTTC CASSPGQGPYEQYF
TRBD1 TRBJ2-7 once TRBV19 TGTGCCAGTAGTATTCTCGGGACAGACTCCTACGAGCAGTACTTC CASSILGTDSYEQYF
TRBD2 TRBJ2-2 . TRBV19 TGTGCCAGCAAAGGGATTCCGCGGGAGGGATACACCGGGGAGCTGTTTTTT CASKGIPREGYTGELFF
. TRBJ2-7 . TRBV11-2 TGTGCCAGCAGCTTTAGGGGGTACGAGCAGTACTTC CASSFRGYEQYF
. TRBJ2-1 once TRBV25-1 TGTGCCAGCAGTGAGTCGGGAATCCGGTGGGATGAGCAGTTCTTC CASSESGIRWDEQFF
. TRBJ2-7 once TRBV19 TGTGCCAGTAGTATTTGGGGACCCCCCCTTGCTAGTCACCACTCCTACGAGCAGTACTTC CASSIWGPPLASHHSYEQYF
TRBD1 TRBJ2-6 . TRBV2 TGTGCCAGCAAACCGGGACAGGGAAGGCCTGGGGCCAACGTCCTGACTTTC CASKPGQGRPGANVLTF
TRBD2 TRBJ2-7 once TRBV6-4 TGTGCCAGCAGTGCTAGCGGGAACACCTACGAGCAGTACTTC CASSASGNTYEQYF
TRBD1 TRBJ2-7 . TRBV7-9 TGTGCCAGCAGCTTTCGGCAGGGGGTGTCCTACGAGCAGTACTTC CASSFRQGVSYEQYF
. TRBJ2-1 . TRBV7-8 TGTGCCAGCAGCTTACTCGGCGGTCCTTACAATGAGCAGTTCTTC CASSLLGGPYNEQFF
TRBD2 TRBJ2-4 . TRBV28 TGTGCCAGCAGTTTGGTGCTAGCGGGAGGTCTAGCCAAAAACATTCAGTACTTC CASSLVLAGGLAKNIQYF
. TRBJ1-2 . TRBV29-1 TGCAGCGTCGTGGTACAGTCACTTGATGGCTACACCTTC CSVVVQSLDGYTF
. TRBJ2-1 . TRBV4-1 TGCGCCAGCAGCCAATCACCTACCGGGAGAACCAATGAGCAGTTCTTC CASSQSPTGRTNEQFF
. TRBJ1-6 . TRBV10-3 TGTGCCATCAGCCAGGGTGGCAGTAATTCACCCCTCCACTTT CAISQGGSNSPLHF
. TRBJ2-1 . TRBV9 TGTGCCAGCAGCTTCGGACTACAAGGGTCTGAGCAGTTCTTC CASSFGLQGSEQFF
. TRBJ1-3 once TRBV9 TGTGCCAGCAGCGTAGGAAACACCATATATTTT CASSVGNTIYF
TRBD2 TRBJ2-3 . TRBV19 TGTGCCAGTAGAAGCGGGAGGGCCCAAGGGGGCACAGATACGCAGTATTTT CASRSGRAQGGTDTQYF
. TRBJ2-7 . TRBV11-2 TGTGCCAGCAGCCGATTGGGCGGCTACGAGCAGTACTTC CASSRLGGYEQYF
TRBD1 TRBJ1-2 . TRBV27 TGTGCCAGCAGTTTAGGGACAGGGGAAGTTGGCTACACCTTC CASSLGTGEVGYTF
. TRBJ1-5 . TRBV6-6 TGTGCCAGCAGTTACGCAGGGGTCCATCAGCCCCAGCATTTT CASSYAGVHQPQHF
. TRBJ1-6 . TRBV2 TGTGCCAGCAGTGCTAGCACCGGGACATACGGGATTGCCCTCCACTTT CASSASTGTYGIALHF
. TRBJ1-1 . TRBV5-1 TGCGCCAGCAGCTTGGGGGGAGGAATGAACACTGAAGCTTTCTTT CASSLGGGMNTEAFF
. TRBJ2-5 . TRBV18 TGTGCCAGCTCACCACTGGCTAAAGAGACCCAGTACTTC CASSPLAKETQYF
TRBD2 TRBJ2-7 . TRBV19 TGTGCCAGTAGTAAGCGGGAGGGCTCCTACGAGCAGTACTTC CASSKREGSYEQYF
. TRBJ1-1 . TRBV14 TGTGCCAGCAGCGAAACAAGGACAGCGTCTGAAGCTTTCTTT CASSETRTASEAFF
. TRBJ1-1 . TRBV11-2 TGTGCCAGCAGCATCAGTATGAACACTGAAGCTTTCTTT CASSISMNTEAFF
. TRBJ2-3 . TRBV20-1 TGCAGTGCTATGATTTTAGATACGCAGTATTTT CSAMILDTQYF
TRBD2 TRBJ2-7 . TRBV6-5 TGTGCCAGCCGGAGCGGGAGTAGATACGAGCAGTACTTC CASRSGSRYEQYF
. TRBJ1-1 . TRBV19 TGTGCCAGTAGTCTTCTGATGAACACTGAAGCTTTCTTT CASSLLMNTEAFF
. TRBJ2-3 . TRBV11-2 TGTGCCAGCAGCTTAGATTTCGGAGTCGTCGATACGCAGTATTTT CASSLDFGVVDTQYF
. TRBJ2-3 . TRBV15 TGTGCCACCAGCAGAGGTGCCCGCCGATATTTT CATSRGARRYF
. TRBJ2-7 . TRBV7-9 TGTGCCAGCAGCCGTACCTACGAGCAGTACTTC CASSRTYEQYF
. TRBJ1-3 once TRBV5-1 TGCGCCAGCAGCTTGTCGAGCTCTGGAAACACCATATATTTT CASSLSSSGNTIYF
. TRBJ1-2 . TRBV6-1 TGTGCCAGCAGTGAAGCGGTTTTGCGGTACTATGGCTACACCTTC CASSEAVLRYYGYTF
TRBD1 TRBJ1-1 . TRBV10-3 TGTGCCATCAGGGGACAGGGAATGACTGAAGCTTTCTTT CAIRGQGMTEAFF
. TRBJ1-1 . TRBV9 TGTGCCAGCAGCGTAAATTGGGCGGCTGAAGCTTTCTTT CASSVNWAAEAFF
. TRBJ2-1 . TRBV25-1 TGTGCCAGCAGTGAACCGGGAGCGAATAAGCAGTTCTTC CASSEPGANKQFF
. TRBJ2-3 . TRBV28 TGTGCCAGCAGTTTTTCTCCCGTTACAGATACGCAGTATTTT CASSFSPVTDTQYF
TRBD1 TRBJ2-5 . TRBV11-2 TGTGCCAGCAGCGGGTGGGACAGGGGGGAAGAGACCCAGTACTTC CASSGWDRGEETQYF
. TRBJ2-1 . TRBV28 TGTGCCAGCAGCCGACCCGCCTACAATGAGCAGTTCTTC CASSRPAYNEQFF
. TRBJ2-7 . TRBV2 TGTGCCAGCAGTGCCCTCCTCGGCGAGCAGTACTTC CASSALLGEQYF
. TRBJ2-7 . TRBV11-2 TGTGCCAGCAGCTTAGACAGGGACGAGCAGTACTTC CASSLDRDEQYF
. TRBJ1-6 . TRBV27 TGTGCCAGCAGTTTCATACTTCGGGACTCCTATAATTCACCCCTCCACTTT CASSFILRDSYNSPLHF
TRBD1 TRBJ1-1 . TRBV6-5 TGTGCCAGCAGTTATTGGGGGACAGGCCTGAACACTGAAGCTTTCTTT CASSYWGTGLNTEAFF